The TCR beta chain under discussion was sequenced for a study of post-analysis software for immune sequencing data. Points from the study as a whole: People with multiple sclerosis had a significantly lower normalized Chao1 diversity than controls did.

Carried by the TCR beta cDNA libraries were unique molecular identifiers. TCRdb processed the PCR reads anew with MiXCR; each CDR3 protein has one entry. Counted here are about 770,000 distinct CDR3 sequences, about 45% occurring once; the ten biggest clones make up roughly 5%. Comment on this clonotype: The antigen is undetermined.

The sequencing sample was made of blood. The sequence was collected from a girl between 10 and 17 years old with multiple sclerosis.

CDR3: CASRTGVEAFF. The CDR3 DNA is TGTGCCAGCAGGACAGGAGTAGAAGCTTTCTTT. This chain links TRBV6-6 with TRBJ1-1; D possibly corresponds to TRBD1 (6 bases). Per germline, CDR1 MNHNY and CDR2 SVGAGI (reference sequence). Trimming pared 6 bases from V and 8 bases from J, leaving 10 bases between. The CDR3 is 11 residues long.